Presented here are 17 T cell receptor beta chains from one specimen sequenced in a study of CD8 T cells in Susac syndrome. Random hexamers primed reverse transcription of about 0.5 to 1 ug RNA. Via MiXCR, TCRdb re-called the immunoSEQ multiplex PCR reads, giving one row per CDR3 protein. The profile shows 170,000 or so distinct CDR3 sequences, 90% to 95% of them singletons. Sequenced sample: CD4+ T cells from PBMCs. These receptors originate from a human donor with Susac syndrome.

The chain carries TRBV9 and TRBJ1-6, with D hard to call. This CDR3 is 14 amino acids long. Germline V gene sequence: CDR1 SGDLS, CDR2 YYNGEE. With 3 bases removed from V and 13 bases from J, the gap between germline ends came to 17 bases. CDR3 DNA sequence: TGTGCCAGCAGCGGCGACCGGGAACTAGGGCCCCTCCACTTT. The encoded protein is CASSGDRELGPLHF.

The genes are TRBV5-4 and TRBJ2-2; D uncertain. CDR3 size: 15 residues. V was cut by 2 bases and J by 2 bases, with 10 bases left in between. CDR1 is SGHNT, CDR2 YYREEE, per germline (reference sequence). The CDR3 region has the DNA TGTGCCAGCAGCTTTGGGCAGGATAACACCGGGGAGCTGTTTTTT. Translation: CASSFGQDNTGELFF.

The chain recombines TRBV7-9 with TRBJ1-1; no clear D. Trimming pared 0 bases from V and 6 bases from J, leaving 8 bases between. The CDR3 sequence is 13 residues long. CDR1 is SEHNR, CDR2 FQNEAQ, per germline (reference sequence). For the CDR3, the DNA is TGTGCCAGCAGCTTAGCGAACCCCGCTGAAGCTTTCTTT. Protein: CASSLANPAEAFF. Variable domain in full (rest from reference TRBV7-9 and TRBJ1-1): DTGVSQNPRHKITKRGQNVTFRCDPISEHNRLYWYRQTLGQGPEFLTYFQNEAQLEKSRLLSDRFSAERPKGSFSTLEIQRTEQGDSAMYLCASSLANPAEAFFGQGTRLTVV.

V is TRBV18 and J is TRBJ2-7; TRBD2 agrees at 8 bases. This CDR3 contains 16 residues. Germline CDR1 is KGHSH and CDR2 is LQKENI. V shed 1 base and J 0 bases; nucleotides not matched to a gene: 5. The CDR3 DNA follows: TGTGCCAGCTCACCACAAGTAGCGGGGCTCTCCTACGAGCAGTACTTC. This gives the protein CASSPQVAGLSYEQYF.

The chain couples TRBV7-2 to TRBJ1-1, with 10 bases matching TRBD1. Trimming cost V 0 bases and J 7 bases; bases outside gene matches: 2. CDR3 length equals 14 residues. The germline V gene has CDR1 SGHTA and CDR2 FQGNSA. CDR3 amino acids: CASSLAGTGVEAFF. The CDR3 DNA is TGTGCCAGCAGCTTAGCCGGGACAGGGGTTGAAGCTTTCTTT.

The rearrangement uses TRBV6-5 and TRBJ1-6; D unclear. This CDR3 is 17 amino acids long. V shed 1 base and J shed 9 bases, with 19 bases lying between them. Germline assignment: CDR1 MNHEY and CDR2 SVGAGI. CDR3 amino acids: CASSYFPVVDTRSPLHF. CDR3 coding DNA: TGTGCCAGCAGTTACTTCCCCGTGGTGGATACCCGTTCACCCCTCCACTTT.

This clonotype was picked up a small number of times. The V and J genes are TRBV12-3 or TRBV12-4 and TRBJ2-2; 9 bases match TRBD2. This CDR3 has 15 residues. The junction had 2 bases not matched to a gene; V was cut back by 1 base and J by 5 bases. The CDR3 DNA reads as TGTGCCAGCAGTTTAGGCGGGGGGGATACCGGGGAGCTGTTTTTT. As protein: CASSLGGGDTGELFF.

The chain links TRBV30 to TRBJ1-2; D unresolved. Per the germline V gene, CDR1 is GTSNPN and CDR2 is SVGIG (reference sequence). V was cut by 5 bases and J by 6 bases, with 19 bases left in between. This CDR3 has 14 amino acids. The CDR3 coding sequence is TGTGCCTGGGGCAGACCGTCCCTGGGAGATGGCTACACCTTC. This sequence encodes CAWGRPSLGDGYTF.

This rearrangement joins TRBV5-1 to TRBJ1-2, with D tentatively TRBD1 (5 bases). V gave up 3 bases and J gave up 8 bases, with 14 bases separating them. The germline V gene has CDR1 SGHRS and CDR2 YFSETQ. The CDR3 length is 13 residues. In DNA, the CDR3 is TGCGCCAGCAGCTCGCCCAGGGATCGAGGCTACACCTTC. Amino acids: CASSSPRDRGYTF.

CDR3 residues: CASLEYNEQFF. CDR3 DNA sequence: TGTGCCAGCTTAGAATACAATGAGCAGTTCTTC. The rearrangement joins TRBV18 to TRBJ2-1; D not resolved. Looked up from germline, CDR1 is KGHSH and CDR2 is LQKENI. The V end was cut by 7 bases, the J end by 4 bases, with 5 bases between. The CDR3 extends over 11 amino acids. The full variable domain, completed using reference TRBV18 and TRBJ2-1, is NAGVMQNPRHLVRRRGQEARLRCSPMKGHSHVYWYRQLPEEGLKFMVYLQKENIIDESGMPKERFSAEFPKEGPSILRIQQVVRGDSAAYFCASLEYNEQFFGPGTRLTVL.

This chain uses TRBV6-5 with TRBJ2-3; either TRBD1 or TRBD2 may supply D (6 bases each). Germline V lookup: CDR1 MNHEY, CDR2 SVGAGI. This CDR3 has 15 residues. Trimming left V 2 bases short and J 1 base short, with 10 bases between. In DNA form, the CDR3 reads TGTGCCAGCAGTTACGGGGGGCGGGGCACAGATACGCAGTATTTT. The encoded protein is CASSYGGRGTDTQYF.

The chain links TRBV5-6 to TRBJ1-2; D possibly corresponds to TRBD1 (5 bases). This CDR3 region has 18 residues. Germline-derived CDR1 and CDR2 are SGHDT and YYEEEE. Trimming left V 4 bases short and J 3 bases short, with 25 bases between. The CDR3 DNA follows: TGTGCCAGCAGCGTACGAATCCGGGACTCAGGGTTGTACTATGGCTACACCTTC. It translates to CASSVRIRDSGLYYGYTF.

This clonotype was picked up one time. In nucleotides, the CDR3 is TGCAGTGCTAGAGGGGACTCCCGATGGGAGACCCAGTACTTC. Its translation is CSARGDSRWETQYF. This chain joins TRBV20-1 and TRBJ2-5, with TRBD2 as a possible D gene (6 bases). Germline V gene lookup returns CDR1 DFQATT and CDR2 SNEGSKA (reference sequence). The CDR3 covers 14 residues. V was clipped by 1 base and J by 5 bases, with 14 bases between them.

This chain uses TRBV7-9 with TRBJ1-2, with TRBD1 as a possible D gene (5 bases). This CDR3 contains 15 residues. Looked up from germline, CDR1 is SEHNR and CDR2 is FQNEAQ (reference sequence). Trimming took off 5 bases at V and 5 bases at J, with 18 bases between the two ends. The CDR3 region has the DNA TGTGCCAGCAGCCCCCAGGGTAGCTTCCTTTATGGCTACACCTTC. Its protein is CASSPQGSFLYGYTF.

This chain joins TRBV29-1 and TRBJ1-2, with D tentatively TRBD1 (5 bases). Per the germline V gene, CDR1 is SQVTM and CDR2 is ANQGSEA. Between the trimmed V and J ends, which lost 5 bases and 1 base, there was a span of 14 bases. CDR3 length: 14 residues. The CDR3 spells CSVRGDRINYGYTF. In DNA form, the CDR3 reads TGCAGCGTTCGGGGGGACCGAATTAACTATGGCTACACCTTC.

The chain uses TRBV3-1 and TRBJ2-5; 15 bases match TRBD2. CDR3 length: 15 residues. V lost 5 bases and J lost 4; bases outside the gene matches: 2. Germline V gene sequence: CDR1 LGHDT, CDR2 YNNKEL (reference sequence). The CDR3 DNA follows: TGTGCCAGCAGCGGACTAGCGGGGGGGCGAGAGACCCAGTACTTC. It is translated as CASSGLAGGRETQYF.

This CDR3 reads CASSFGGGAYEQYF. CDR3 DNA sequence: TGTGCCAGCAGTTTCGGCGGGGGGGCTTACGAGCAGTACTTC. The genes are TRBV12-3 or TRBV12-4 and TRBJ2-7; TRBD2 matches at 9 bases. The CDR3 contains 14 residues. The V segment lost 3 bases and the J segment 4 bases; nucleotides outside the gene matches: 4.